The T cell receptor (beta chain) described here comes from a study of cytomegalovirus exposure and HLA in healthy donors. Across the study: Earlier sequencing of some 190 million T cells yielded fewer than 140 million unique TCR beta sequences. In terms of ancestry, the Caucasian-associated cluster contained roughly 80% of the roughly 400 genotyped donors.

Primers: 60 Vbeta forward and 13 Jbeta reverse. TCRdb keeps only in-frame clones here, not all; method: immunoSEQ multiplex PCR. The sample contains roughly 200,000 clones, around three quarters of which appear only once. Germline trimming cut 5 bases from V and 6 bases from J; bases unmatched to any gene: 6. Germline V gives CDR1 LNHDA, CDR2 SQIVND (reference sequence). There are 13 residues in the CDR3. General observations from the study: When analyzed later, a missense DCLRE1C variant was found to be linked to TCR beta V- and J-gene trimming.

The sample holds a few counts of this clone. Its antigen is not known. The chain recombines TRBV19 with TRBJ1-1; TRBD1 agrees at 7 bases. This sequence was found in a middle-aged man in good health and CMV-seronegative. The sequencing input was PBMCs. The CDR3 bases are TGTGCCAGTAGTTCTCAGGGGGAATCTGAAGCTTTCTTT. Protein product: CASSSQGESEAFF.